This T cell receptor (beta chain) was recorded in a study of long-term antiretroviral therapy in people with HIV. Running of the v3.0 immunoSEQ assay took place at survey level. Measured with immunoSEQ multiplex PCR; TCRdb has only the in-frame clones, and not every one. Here the sample spans over 30,000 clones, 95% to 98% being singletons. The CDR3 extends over 15 amino acids. The V end was cut by 1 base, the J end by 0 bases, with 7 bases between. From germline, CDR1 is LNHDA and CDR2 SQIVND (reference sequence). The V gene is TRBV19, the J gene TRBJ1-5; no reliable D call. This specimen was unsorted PBMCs, taken 7.6 years after starting antiretroviral therapy. The TCR originated in a man younger than 45 with HIV. The CDR3 is CASSIVSVSNQPQHF. The DNA for the CDR3 is TGTGCCAGTAGTATAGTCAGCGTTAGCAATCAGCCCCAGCATTTT.